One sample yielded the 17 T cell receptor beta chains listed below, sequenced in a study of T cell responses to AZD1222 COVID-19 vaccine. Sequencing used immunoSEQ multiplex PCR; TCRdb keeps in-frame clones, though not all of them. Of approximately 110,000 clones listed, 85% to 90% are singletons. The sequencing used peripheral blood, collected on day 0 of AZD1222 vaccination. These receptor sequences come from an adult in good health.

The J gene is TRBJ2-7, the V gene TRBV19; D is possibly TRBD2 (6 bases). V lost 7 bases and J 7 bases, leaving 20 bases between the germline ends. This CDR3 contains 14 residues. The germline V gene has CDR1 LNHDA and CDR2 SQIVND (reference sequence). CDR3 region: CASKPGLDDGEQYF. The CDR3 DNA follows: TGTGCCAGTAAACCGGGACTCGACGATGGGGAGCAGTACTTC.

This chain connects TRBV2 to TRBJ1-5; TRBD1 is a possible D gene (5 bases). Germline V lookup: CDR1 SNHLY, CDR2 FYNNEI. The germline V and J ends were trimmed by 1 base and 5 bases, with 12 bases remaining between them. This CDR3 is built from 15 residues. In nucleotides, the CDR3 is TGTGCCAGCAGTGAAGGACAGCTCACTTATCAGCCCCAGCATTTT. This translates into CASSEGQLTYQPQHF. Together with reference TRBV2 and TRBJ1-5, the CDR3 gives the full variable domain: EPEVTQTPSHQVTQMGQEVILRCVPISNHLYFYWYRQILGQKVEFLVSFYNNEISEKSEIFDDQFSVERPDGSNFTLKIRSTKLEDSAMYFCASSEGQLTYQPQHFGDGTRLSIL.

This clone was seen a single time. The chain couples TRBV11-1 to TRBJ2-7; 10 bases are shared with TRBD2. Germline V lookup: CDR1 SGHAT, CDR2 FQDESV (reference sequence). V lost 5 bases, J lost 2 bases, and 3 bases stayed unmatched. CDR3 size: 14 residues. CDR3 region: CASSRLAGTYEQYF. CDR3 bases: TGTGCCAGCAGCAGACTAGCGGGTACCTACGAGCAGTACTTC.

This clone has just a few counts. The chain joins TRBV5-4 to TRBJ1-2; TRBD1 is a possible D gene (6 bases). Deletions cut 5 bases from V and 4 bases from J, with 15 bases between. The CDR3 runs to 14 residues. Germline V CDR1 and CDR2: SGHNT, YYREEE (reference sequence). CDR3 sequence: CASRTRGGFYGYTF. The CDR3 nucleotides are TGTGCCAGCAGGACGAGGGGGGGTTTCTATGGCTACACCTTC.

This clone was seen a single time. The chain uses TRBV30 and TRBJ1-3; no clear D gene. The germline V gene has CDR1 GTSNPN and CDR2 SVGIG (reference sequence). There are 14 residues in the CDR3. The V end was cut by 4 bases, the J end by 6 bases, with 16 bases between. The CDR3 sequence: CAWTPFGLANTIYF. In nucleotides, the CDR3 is TGTGCCTGGACCCCTTTCGGACTTGCAAACACCATATATTTT.

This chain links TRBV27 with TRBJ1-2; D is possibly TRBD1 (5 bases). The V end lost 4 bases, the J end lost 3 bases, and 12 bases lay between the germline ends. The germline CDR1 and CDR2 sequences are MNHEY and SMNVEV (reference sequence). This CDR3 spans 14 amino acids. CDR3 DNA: TGTGCCAGCAGTTCCTGGGGGGGAGACTATGGCTACACCTTC. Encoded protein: CASSSWGGDYGYTF.

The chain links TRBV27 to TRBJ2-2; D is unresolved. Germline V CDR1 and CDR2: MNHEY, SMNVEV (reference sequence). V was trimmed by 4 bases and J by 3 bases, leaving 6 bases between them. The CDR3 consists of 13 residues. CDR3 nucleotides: TGTGCCAGCAGTTCATGGGACACCGGGGAGCTGTTTTTT. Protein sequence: CASSSWDTGELFF.

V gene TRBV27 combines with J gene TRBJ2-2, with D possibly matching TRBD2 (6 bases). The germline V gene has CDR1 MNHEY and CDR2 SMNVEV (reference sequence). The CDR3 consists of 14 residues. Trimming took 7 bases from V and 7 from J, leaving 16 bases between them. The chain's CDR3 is CASKPTRDFGELFF. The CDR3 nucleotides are TGTGCCAGCAAACCAACCAGGGACTTCGGGGAGCTGTTTTTT.

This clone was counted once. In DNA form, the CDR3 reads TGTGCCAGCAGGTCCTACAGTAATTCACCCCTCCACTTT. This codes for CASRSYSNSPLHF. This chain links TRBV6-5 with TRBJ1-6; D is unclear. The CDR3 consists of 13 residues. Trimming took 6 bases from V and 6 from J, leaving 9 bases between them. Germline V gene lookup returns CDR1 MNHEY and CDR2 SVGAGI.

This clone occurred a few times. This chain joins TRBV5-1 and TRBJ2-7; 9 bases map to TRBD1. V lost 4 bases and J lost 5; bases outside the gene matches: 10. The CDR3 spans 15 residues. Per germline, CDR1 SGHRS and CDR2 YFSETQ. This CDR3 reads CASSPNRDRVNEQYF. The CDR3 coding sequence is TGCGCCAGCAGCCCAAACCGGGACAGGGTCAACGAGCAGTACTTC.

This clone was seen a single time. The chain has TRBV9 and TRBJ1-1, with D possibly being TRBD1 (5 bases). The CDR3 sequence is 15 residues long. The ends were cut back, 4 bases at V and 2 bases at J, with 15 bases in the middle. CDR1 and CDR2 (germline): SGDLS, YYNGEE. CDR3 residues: CASSNGGVGNTEAFF. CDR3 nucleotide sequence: TGTGCCAGCAGCAACGGGGGGGTAGGTAACACTGAAGCTTTCTTT.

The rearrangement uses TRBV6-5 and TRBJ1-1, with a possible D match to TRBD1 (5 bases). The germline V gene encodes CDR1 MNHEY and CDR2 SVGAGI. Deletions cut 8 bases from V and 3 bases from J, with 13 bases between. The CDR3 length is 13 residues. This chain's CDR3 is CASGARPDTEAFF. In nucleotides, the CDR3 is TGTGCCAGCGGGGCCAGGCCGGACACTGAAGCTTTCTTT.

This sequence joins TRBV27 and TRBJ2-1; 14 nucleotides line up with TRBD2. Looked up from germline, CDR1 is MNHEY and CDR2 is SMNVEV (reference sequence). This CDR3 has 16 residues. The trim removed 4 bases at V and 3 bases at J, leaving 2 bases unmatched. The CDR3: CASSSGTSGSYNEQFF. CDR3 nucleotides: TGTGCCAGCAGTTCCGGGACTAGCGGGAGCTACAATGAGCAGTTCTTC.

CDR3 DNA sequence: TGTGCCAGCAGTGAATTCAGGCAGGACGAGCAGTACTTC. As protein: CASSEFRQDEQYF. V usage is TRBV6-1 and J usage is TRBJ2-7, with D uncertain. Germline CDR1 is MNHNS and CDR2 is SASEGT. This CDR3 spans 13 amino acids. The V end lost 2 bases, the J end lost 5 bases, and 10 bases lay between the germline ends.

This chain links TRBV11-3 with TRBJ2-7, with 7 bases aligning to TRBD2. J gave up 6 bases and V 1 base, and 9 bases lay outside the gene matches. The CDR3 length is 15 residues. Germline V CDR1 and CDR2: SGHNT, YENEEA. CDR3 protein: CASSLGGAPGGEQYF. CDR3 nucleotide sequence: TGTGCCAGCAGCTTAGGAGGCGCGCCGGGGGGCGAGCAGTACTTC.

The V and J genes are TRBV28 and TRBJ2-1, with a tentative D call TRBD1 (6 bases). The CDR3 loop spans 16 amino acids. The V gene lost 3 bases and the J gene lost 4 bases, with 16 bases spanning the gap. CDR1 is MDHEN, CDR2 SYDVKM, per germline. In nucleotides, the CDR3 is TGTGCCAGCAGTTTTCTACAGGGAACTGGATACAATGAGCAGTTCTTC. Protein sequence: CASSFLQGTGYNEQFF.

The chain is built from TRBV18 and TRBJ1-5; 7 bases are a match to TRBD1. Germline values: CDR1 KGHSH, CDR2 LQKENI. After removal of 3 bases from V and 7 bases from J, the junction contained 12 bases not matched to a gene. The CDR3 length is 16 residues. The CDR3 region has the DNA TGTGCCAGCTCACCCCAGGGGGACCATCAGGGACAGCCCCAGCATTTT. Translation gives CASSPQGDHQGQPQHF.